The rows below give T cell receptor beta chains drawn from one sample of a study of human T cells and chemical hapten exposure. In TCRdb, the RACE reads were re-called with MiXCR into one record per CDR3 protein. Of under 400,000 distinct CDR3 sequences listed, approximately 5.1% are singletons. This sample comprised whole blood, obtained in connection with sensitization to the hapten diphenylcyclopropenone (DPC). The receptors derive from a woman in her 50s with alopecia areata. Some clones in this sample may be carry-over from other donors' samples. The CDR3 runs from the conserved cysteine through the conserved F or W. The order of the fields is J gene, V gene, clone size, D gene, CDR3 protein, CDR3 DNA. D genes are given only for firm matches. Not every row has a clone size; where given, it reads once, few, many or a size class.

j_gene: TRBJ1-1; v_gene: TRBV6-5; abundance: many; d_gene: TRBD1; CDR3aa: CASTHRGLTEAFF; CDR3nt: TGTGCCAGCACCCACAGGGGCTTGACTGAAGCTTTCTTT
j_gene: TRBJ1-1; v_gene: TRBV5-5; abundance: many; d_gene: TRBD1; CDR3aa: CASSFQGATEAFF; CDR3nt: TGTGCCAGCAGCTTTCAGGGGGCCACTGAAGCTTTCTTT
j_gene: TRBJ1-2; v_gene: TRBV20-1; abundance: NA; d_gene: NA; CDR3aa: CSARQTSYGYTF; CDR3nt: TGCAGTGCGCGGCAGACGAGCTATGGCTACACCTTC
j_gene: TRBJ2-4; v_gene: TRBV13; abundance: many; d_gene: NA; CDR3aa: CASSLAVLQNIQYF; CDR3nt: TGTGCCAGCAGCTTAGCTGTCCTCCAAAACATTCAGTACTTC
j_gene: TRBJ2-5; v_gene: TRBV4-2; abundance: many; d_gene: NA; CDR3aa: CASSQELARETQYF; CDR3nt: TGTGCCAGCAGCCAAGAATTGGCCCGAGAGACCCAGTACTTC
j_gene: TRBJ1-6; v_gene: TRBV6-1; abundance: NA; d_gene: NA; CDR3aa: CAGLGPGLFSPLHF; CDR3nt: TGTGCCGGACTGGGGCCCGGGTTGTTTTCACCCCTCCACTTT
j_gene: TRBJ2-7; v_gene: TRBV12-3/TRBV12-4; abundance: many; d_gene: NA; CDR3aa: CASSLDLYEQYF; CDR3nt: TGTGCCAGCAGTTTGGACCTCTACGAGCAGTACTTC
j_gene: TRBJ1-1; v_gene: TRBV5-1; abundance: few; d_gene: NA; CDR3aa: CASSSDPQGTHTEAFF; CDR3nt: TGCGCCAGCAGCTCCGATCCGCAGGGGACGCACACTGAAGCTTTCTTT
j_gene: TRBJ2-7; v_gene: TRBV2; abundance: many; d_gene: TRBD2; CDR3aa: CASSGTSGTHEQYF; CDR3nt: TGTGCCAGCAGTGGGACTAGCGGGACCCACGAGCAGTACTTC
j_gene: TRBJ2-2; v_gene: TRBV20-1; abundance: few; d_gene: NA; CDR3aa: CSARDDAGYYTGELFF; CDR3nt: TGCAGTGCTAGAGATGATGCAGGGTATTACACCGGGGAGCTGTTTTTT
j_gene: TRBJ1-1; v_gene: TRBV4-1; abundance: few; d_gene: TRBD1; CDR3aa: CASSQARDREAFF; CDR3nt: TGCGCCAGCAGCCAAGCCCGGGACAGGGAAGCTTTCTTT
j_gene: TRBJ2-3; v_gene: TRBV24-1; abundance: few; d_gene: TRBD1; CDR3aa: CATSDPGQGGTDTQYF; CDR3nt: TGTGCCACCAGTGATCCGGGACAGGGTGGCACAGATACGCAGTATTTT
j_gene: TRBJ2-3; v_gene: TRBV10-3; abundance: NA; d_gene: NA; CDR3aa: CAISEVGRTVGTDTQYF; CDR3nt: TGTGCCATCAGTGAGGTGGGCAGGACCGTAGGCACAGATACGCAGTATTTT
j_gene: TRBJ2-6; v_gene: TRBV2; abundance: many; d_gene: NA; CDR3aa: CASRARSGANVLTF; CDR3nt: TGTGCCAGCAGGGCGAGAAGTGGGGCCAACGTCCTGACTTTC
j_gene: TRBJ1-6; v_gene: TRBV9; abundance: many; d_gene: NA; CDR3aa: CASSEQGRNSPLHF; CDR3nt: TGTGCCAGCAGCGAACAGGGTAGAAATTCACCCCTCCACTTT
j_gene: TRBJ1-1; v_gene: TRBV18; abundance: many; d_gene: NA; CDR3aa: CASSPASVSTEAFF; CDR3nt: TGTGCCAGCTCCCCTGCGTCGGTGAGCACTGAAGCTTTCTTT
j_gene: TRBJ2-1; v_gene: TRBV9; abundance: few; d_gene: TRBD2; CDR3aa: CASSARTSAPGEQFF; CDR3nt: TGTGCCAGCAGCGCTCGGACTAGCGCGCCCGGGGAGCAGTTCTTC
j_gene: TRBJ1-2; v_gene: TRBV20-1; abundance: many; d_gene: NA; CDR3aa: CSASTGGDYGYTF; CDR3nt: TGCAGTGCAAGTACGGGGGGCGACTATGGCTACACCTTC
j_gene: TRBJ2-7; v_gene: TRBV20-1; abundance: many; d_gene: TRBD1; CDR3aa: CSAETGPREQYF; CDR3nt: TGCAGTGCGGAGACAGGGCCAAGAGAGCAGTACTTC
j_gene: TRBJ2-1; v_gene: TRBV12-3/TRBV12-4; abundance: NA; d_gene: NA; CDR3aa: CASSSPPPQFF; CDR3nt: TGTGCCAGCAGTTCCCCACCCCCGCAGTTCTTC
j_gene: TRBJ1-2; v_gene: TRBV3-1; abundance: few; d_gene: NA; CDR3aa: CASSQDIQDYGYTF; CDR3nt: TGTGCCAGCAGCCAAGACATTCAGGACTATGGCTACACCTTC
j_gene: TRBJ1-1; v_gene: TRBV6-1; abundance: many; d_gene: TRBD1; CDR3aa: CASSLWDRGTEAFF; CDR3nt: TGTGCCAGCAGTTTGTGGGACAGGGGCACTGAAGCTTTCTTT
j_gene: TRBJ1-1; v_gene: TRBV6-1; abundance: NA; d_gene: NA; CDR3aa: CASSEIRLNTEAFF; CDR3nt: TGTGCCAGCAGTGAGATAAGGCTGAACACTGAAGCTTTCTTT
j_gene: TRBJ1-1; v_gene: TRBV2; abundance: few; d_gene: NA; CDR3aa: CASRPDSGTEAFF; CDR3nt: TGTGCCAGCAGGCCGGACAGTGGAACTGAAGCTTTCTTT
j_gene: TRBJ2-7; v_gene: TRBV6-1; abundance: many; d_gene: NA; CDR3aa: CASSEGVGVYEQYF; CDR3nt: TGTGCCAGCAGTGAGGGTGTCGGGGTCTACGAGCAGTACTTC
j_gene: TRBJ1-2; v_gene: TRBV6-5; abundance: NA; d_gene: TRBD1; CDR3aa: CASSYSIPIQGADVNYGYTF; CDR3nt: TGTGCCAGCAGTTACTCAATTCCCATACAGGGGGCAGATGTAAACTATGGCTACACCTTC
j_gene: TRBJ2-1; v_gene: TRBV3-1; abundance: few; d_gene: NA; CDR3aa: CASSQDAGTTPGYNEQFF; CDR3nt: TGTGCCAGCAGCCAAGACGCGGGAACTACCCCGGGATACAATGAGCAGTTCTTC
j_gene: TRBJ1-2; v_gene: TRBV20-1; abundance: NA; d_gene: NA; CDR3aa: CSARDPGKYGYTF; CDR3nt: TGCAGTGCTAGAGATCCAGGAAAATATGGCTACACCTTC
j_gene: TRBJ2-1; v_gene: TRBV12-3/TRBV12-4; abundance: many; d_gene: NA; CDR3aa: CASSLSFSSYNEQFF; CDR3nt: TGTGCCAGCAGTTTATCCTTCAGCTCCTACAATGAGCAGTTCTTC
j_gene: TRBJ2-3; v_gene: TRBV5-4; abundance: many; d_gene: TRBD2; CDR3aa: CASSPSGGGTDTQYF; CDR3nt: TGTGCCAGCAGCCCTAGCGGGGGTGGCACAGATACGCAGTATTTT
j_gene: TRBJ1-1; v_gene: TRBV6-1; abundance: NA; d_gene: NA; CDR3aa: CASSEAGHLNTEAFF; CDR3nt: TGTGCCAGCAGTGAAGCCGGACACCTGAACACTGAAGCTTTCTTT
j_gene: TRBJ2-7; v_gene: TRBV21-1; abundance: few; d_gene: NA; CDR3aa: CARAGRANLNEQYF; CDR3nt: TGTGCCAGGGCGGGACGGGCAAACCTTAACGAGCAGTACTTC
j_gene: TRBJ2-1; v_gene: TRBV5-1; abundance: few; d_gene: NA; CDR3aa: CASSLKFEAEQFF; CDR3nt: TGCGCCAGCAGCTTGAAGTTTGAAGCGGAGCAGTTCTTC
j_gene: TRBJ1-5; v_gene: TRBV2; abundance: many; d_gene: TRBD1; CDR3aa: CASSPYRGGNQPQHF; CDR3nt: TGTGCCAGCAGTCCTTACAGGGGAGGCAATCAGCCCCAGCATTTT
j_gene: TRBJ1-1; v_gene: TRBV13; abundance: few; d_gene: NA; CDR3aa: CASSSGDAEAFF; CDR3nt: TGTGCCAGCAGCTCCGGGGACGCTGAAGCTTTCTTT
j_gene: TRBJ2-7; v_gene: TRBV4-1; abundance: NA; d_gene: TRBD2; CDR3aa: CASSQETSGGYEQYF; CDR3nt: TGCGCCAGCAGCCAAGAGACTAGCGGGGGTTACGAGCAGTACTTC
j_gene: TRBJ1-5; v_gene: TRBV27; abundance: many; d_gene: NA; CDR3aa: CASSNRVNQPQHF; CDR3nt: TGTGCCAGCAGTAACAGGGTAAATCAGCCCCAGCATTTT
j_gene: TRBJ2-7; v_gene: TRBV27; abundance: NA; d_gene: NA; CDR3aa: CASSLWKHSKREQYF; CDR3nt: TGTGCCAGCAGTTTATGGAAGCATTCTAAGCGGGAGCAGTACTTC
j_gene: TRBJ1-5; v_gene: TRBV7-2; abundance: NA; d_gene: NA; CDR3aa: CASSLDGRGYQPQHF; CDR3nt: TGTGCCAGCAGCTTAGATGGCAGGGGCTATCAGCCCCAGCATTTT
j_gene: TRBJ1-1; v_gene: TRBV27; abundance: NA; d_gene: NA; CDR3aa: CASSLSPFGGQAFF; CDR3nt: TGTGCCAGCAGTTTATCCCCATTTGGGGGGCAAGCTTTCTTT
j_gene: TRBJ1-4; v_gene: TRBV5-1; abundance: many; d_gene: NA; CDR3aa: CASSPEGGRSEKLFF; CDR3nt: TGCGCCAGCAGCCCGGAGGGGGGAAGGAGTGAAAAACTGTTTTTT
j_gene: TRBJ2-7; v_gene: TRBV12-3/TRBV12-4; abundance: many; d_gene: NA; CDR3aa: CASSPSQGTYEQYF; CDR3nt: TGTGCCAGCAGTCCGTCACAGGGCACCTACGAGCAGTACTTC
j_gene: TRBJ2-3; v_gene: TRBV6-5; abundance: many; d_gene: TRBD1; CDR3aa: CASSYGGGTGVTDTQYF; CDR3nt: TGTGCCAGCAGTTACGGTGGCGGGACAGGGGTCACAGATACGCAGTATTTT
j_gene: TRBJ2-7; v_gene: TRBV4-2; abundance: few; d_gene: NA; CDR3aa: CASSQDDGQRPYEQYF; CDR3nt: TGTGCCAGCAGCCAAGATGACGGGCAGAGGCCCTACGAGCAGTACTTC
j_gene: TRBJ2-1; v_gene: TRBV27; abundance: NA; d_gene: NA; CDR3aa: CASLDLYNEQFF; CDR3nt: TGTGCCAGCCTAGACCTGTACAATGAGCAGTTCTTC
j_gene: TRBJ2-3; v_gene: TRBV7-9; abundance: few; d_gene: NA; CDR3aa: CASSFDSDTQYF; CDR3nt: TGTGCCAGCAGTTTCGATTCAGATACGCAGTATTTT
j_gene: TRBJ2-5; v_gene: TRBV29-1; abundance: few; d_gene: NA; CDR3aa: CSVSSETQYF; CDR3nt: TGCAGCGTTTCTTCTGAGACCCAGTACTTC